Listed here is a single T cell receptor beta chain. The data originate from a study of T cells after somatic rescue of genetic block. Sequencing used immunoSEQ multiplex PCR; TCRdb keeps in-frame clones, though not all of them. The top ten hold around 0.083% of the sample, which has tens of thousands of clones, about 96% seen once. CDR1 is MGHRA, CDR2 YSYEKL, per germline. This CDR3 has 14 residues. V was clipped by 1 base and J by 6 bases, with 12 bases between them. The specimen sequenced was peripheral blood mononuclear cells (PBMCs). The sequence was obtained from a child under two years old. The rearrangement links TRBV4-1 to TRBJ1-1; no firm D call. CDR3 DNA: TGCGCCAGCAGCCAAGTCGACGGAGTCGCTGAAGCTTTCTTT. This gives the protein CASSQVDGVAEAFF.